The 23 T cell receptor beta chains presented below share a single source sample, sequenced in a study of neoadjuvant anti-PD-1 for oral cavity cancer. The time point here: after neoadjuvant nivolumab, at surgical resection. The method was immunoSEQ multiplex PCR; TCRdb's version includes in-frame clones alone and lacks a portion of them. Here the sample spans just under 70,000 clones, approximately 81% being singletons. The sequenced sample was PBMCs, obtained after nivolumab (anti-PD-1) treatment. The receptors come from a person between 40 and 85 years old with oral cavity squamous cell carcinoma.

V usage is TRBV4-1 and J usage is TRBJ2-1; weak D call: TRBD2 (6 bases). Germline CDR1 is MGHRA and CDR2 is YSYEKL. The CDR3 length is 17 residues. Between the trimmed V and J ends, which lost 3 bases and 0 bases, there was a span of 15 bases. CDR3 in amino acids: CASSHLILAPSYNEQFF. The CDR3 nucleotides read TGCGCCAGCAGCCATCTAATACTAGCCCCCTCCTACAATGAGCAGTTCTTC.

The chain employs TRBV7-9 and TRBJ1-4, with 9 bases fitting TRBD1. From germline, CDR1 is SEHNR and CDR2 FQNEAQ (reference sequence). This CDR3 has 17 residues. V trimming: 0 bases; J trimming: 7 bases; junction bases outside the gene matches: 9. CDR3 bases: TGTGCCAGCAGCTTAGCAGCGCCGGGACAGGGTTCTGAAAAACTGTTTTTT. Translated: CASSLAAPGQGSEKLFF.

The DNA of the CDR3 is TGTGCCAGCAGCTTGGCGGGACCGCCCACCGGGGAGCTGTTTTTT. It translates to CASSLAGPPTGELFF. The chain carries TRBV5-5 and TRBJ2-2, with D perhaps matching TRBD1 or TRBD2 (5 bases each). From germline, CDR1 is SGHKS and CDR2 YYEKEE (reference sequence). The CDR3 loop spans 15 amino acids. Trimming took 0 bases from V and 4 from J, leaving 10 bases between them.

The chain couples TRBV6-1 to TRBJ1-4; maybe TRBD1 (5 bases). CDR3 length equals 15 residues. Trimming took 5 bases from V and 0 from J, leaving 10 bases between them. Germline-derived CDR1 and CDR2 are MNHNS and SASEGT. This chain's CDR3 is CASSQDRATNEKLFF. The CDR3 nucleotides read TGTGCCAGCAGTCAAGACAGAGCAACTAATGAAAAACTGTTTTTT.

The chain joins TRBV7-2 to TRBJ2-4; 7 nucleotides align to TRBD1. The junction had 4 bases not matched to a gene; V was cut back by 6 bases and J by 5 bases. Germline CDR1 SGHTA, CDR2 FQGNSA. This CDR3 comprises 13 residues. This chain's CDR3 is CASRGQGENIQYF. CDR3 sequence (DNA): TGTGCCAGCAGGGGGCAGGGGGAAAACATTCAGTACTTC.

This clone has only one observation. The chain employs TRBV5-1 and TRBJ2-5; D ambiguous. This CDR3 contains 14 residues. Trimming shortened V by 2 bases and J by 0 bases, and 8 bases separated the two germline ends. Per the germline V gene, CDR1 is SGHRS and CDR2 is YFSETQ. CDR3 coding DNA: TGCGCCAGCAGCTTATCAGGAAACCAAGAGACCCAGTACTTC. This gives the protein CASSLSGNQETQYF.

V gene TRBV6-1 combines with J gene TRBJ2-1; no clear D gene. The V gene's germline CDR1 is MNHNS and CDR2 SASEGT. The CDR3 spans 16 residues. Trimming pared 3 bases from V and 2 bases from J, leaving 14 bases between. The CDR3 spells CASSEPLSTAYNEQFF. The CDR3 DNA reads TGTGCCAGCAGTGAGCCCCTCAGTACTGCCTACAATGAGCAGTTCTTC.

The DNA of the CDR3 is TGTGCCAGCAGCCAAGTTGGCGGGAGCAAGCAAGAGACCCAGTACTTC. Protein product: CASSQVGGSKQETQYF. This chain connects TRBV4-2 to TRBJ2-5; the match to TRBD2 covers 7 bases. Germline V gives CDR1 LGHNA, CDR2 YNFKEQ. The V and J ends lost 1 base and 2 bases, in that order; junction bases with no gene match: 7. This CDR3 has 16 amino acids.

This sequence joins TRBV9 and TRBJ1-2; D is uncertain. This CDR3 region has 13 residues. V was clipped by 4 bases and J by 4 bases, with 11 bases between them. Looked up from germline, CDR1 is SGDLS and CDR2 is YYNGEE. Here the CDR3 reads CASSSSYIYGYTF. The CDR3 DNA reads TGTGCCAGCAGCTCGAGTTACATCTATGGCTACACCTTC.

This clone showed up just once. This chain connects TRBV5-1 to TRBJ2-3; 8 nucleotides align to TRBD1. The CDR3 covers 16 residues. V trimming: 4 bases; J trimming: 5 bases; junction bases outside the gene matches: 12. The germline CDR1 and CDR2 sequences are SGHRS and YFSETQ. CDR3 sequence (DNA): TGCGCCAGCAGCGTAATCGGACAGGGACGAGGAGATACGCAGTATTTT. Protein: CASSVIGQGRGDTQYF.

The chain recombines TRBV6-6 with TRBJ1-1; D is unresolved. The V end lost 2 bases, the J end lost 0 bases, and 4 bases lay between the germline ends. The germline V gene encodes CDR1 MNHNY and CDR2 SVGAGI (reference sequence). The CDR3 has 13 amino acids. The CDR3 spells CASSYPVNTEAFF. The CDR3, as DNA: TGTGCCAGCAGTTACCCGGTGAACACTGAAGCTTTCTTT.

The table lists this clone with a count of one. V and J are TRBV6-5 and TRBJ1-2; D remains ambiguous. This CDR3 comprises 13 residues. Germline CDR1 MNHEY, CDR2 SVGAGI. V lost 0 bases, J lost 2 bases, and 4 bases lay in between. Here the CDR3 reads CASSYSGNYGYTF. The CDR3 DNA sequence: TGTGCCAGCAGTTACTCCGGGAACTATGGCTACACCTTC.

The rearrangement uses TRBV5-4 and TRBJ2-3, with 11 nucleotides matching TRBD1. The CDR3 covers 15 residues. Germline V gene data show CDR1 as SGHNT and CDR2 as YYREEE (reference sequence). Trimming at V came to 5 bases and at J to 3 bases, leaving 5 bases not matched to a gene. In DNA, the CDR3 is TGTGCCAGCAGACAGGGACAGGGGGTTACAGATACGCAGTATTTT. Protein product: CASRQGQGVTDTQYF.

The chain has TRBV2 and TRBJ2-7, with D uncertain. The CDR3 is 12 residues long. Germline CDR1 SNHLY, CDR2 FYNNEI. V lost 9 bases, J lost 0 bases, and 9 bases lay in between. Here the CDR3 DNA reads TGTGCCAGTTGTGTGAGCTCCTACGAGCAGTACTTC. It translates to CASCVSSYEQYF.

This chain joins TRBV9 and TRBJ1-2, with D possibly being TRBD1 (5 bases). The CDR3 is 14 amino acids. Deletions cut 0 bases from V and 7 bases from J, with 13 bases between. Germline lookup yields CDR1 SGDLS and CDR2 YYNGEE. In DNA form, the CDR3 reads TGTGCCAGCAGCGTAGTTCCGGAAAGGGGTGGCTACACCTTC. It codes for CASSVVPERGGYTF.

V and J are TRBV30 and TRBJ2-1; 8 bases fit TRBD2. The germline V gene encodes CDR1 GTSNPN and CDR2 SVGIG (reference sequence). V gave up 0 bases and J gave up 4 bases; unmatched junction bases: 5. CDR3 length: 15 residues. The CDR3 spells CAWSVLAGGYNEQFF. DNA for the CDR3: TGTGCCTGGAGTGTACTGGCGGGAGGTTACAATGAGCAGTTCTTC.

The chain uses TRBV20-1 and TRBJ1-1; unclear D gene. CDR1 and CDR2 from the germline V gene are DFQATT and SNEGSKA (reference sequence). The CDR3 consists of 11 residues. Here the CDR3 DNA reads TGCGGACCGCAAGTGAACACTGAAGCTTTCTTT. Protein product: CGPQVNTEAFF.

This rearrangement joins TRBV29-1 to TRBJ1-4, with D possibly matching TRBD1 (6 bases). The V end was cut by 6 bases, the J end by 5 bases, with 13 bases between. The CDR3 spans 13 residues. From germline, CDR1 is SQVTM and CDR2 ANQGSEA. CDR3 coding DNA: TGCAGCGTGGGGGGGACATTGAATGAAAAACTGTTTTTT. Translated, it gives CSVGGTLNEKLFF.

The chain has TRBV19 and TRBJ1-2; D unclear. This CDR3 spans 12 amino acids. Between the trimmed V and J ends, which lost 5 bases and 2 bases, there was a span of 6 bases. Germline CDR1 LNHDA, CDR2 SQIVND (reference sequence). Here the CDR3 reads CASSLLNYGYTF. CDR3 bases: TGTGCCAGTAGTCTGCTGAACTATGGCTACACCTTC.

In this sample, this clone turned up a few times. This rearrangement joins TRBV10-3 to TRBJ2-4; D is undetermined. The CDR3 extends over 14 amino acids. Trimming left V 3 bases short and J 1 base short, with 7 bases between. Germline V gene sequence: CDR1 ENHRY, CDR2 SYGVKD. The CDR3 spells CAISEGVAKNIQYF. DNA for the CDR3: TGTGCCATCAGTGAAGGTGTGGCCAAAAACATTCAGTACTTC.

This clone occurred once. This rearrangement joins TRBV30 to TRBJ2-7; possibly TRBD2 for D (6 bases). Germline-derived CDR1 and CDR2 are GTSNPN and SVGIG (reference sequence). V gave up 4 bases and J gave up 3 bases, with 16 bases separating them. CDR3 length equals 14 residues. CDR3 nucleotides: TGTGCCTGGAAGTACTCGGGGGACCGCTACGAGCAGTACTTC. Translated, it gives CAWKYSGDRYEQYF.

DNA of the CDR3: TGTGCCAGCAGCCTCCAACTTGAAAAACTGTTTTTT. This sequence encodes CASSLQLEKLFF. The chain couples TRBV7-9 to TRBJ1-4, with no clear D. The CDR3 runs to 12 residues. Trimming shortened V by 5 bases and J by 7 bases, and 8 bases separated the two germline ends. CDR1 and CDR2 (germline): SEHNR, FQNEAQ (reference sequence).

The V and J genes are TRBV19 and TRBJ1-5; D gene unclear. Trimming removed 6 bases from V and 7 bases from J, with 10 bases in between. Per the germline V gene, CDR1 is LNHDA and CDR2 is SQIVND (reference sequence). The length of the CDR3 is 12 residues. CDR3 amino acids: CASSYERQPQHF. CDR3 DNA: TGTGCCAGTAGCTATGAAAGACAGCCCCAGCATTTT.